The sequence of this TCR beta chain was determined in a study of blood T cell repertoires in COVID-19. Study-level information: The United States, Italy and Spain were the sources of the acute and convalescent COVID-19 samples. Sample material is recorded as cDNA or gDNA derived from T cells, B-cell-depleted T cells, or PBMCs.

CDR3 length: 15 residues. Germline V gene lookup returns CDR1 MNHEY and CDR2 SVGAGI. The ends lost 4 bases at V and 2 bases at J; junction bases unmatched: 7. Clones were read by immunoSEQ multiplex PCR, and TCRdb kept only the in-frame ones, dropping some. Among some 97,000 clones listed, approximately 91% were seen once. The specimen sequenced was peripheral blood. The receptor's source is a man in his 60s with acute or convalescent COVID-19. The chain carries TRBV6-5 and TRBJ2-5, with 7 bases identical to TRBD2. The DNA of the CDR3 is TGTGCCAGCAGTTCCACTTCGGGACTACAAGAGACCCAGTACTTC. Translating gives CASSSTSGLQETQYF.